This TCR beta chain was captured by sequencing in a study of OX40 agonist ivuxolimab in advanced cancers. Study in general: The study enrolled dose-escalation patients with hepatocellular carcinoma, melanoma, renal cell or head and neck cancer. Three patients showed partial responses: one hepatocellular carcinoma and two cutaneous melanoma cases. Study outcomes and limitations: People who partly responded at 0.1-3.0 mg/kg had some of the least clonal expansion seen. In the expanded peripheral T cells, antigen specificity was never determined.

In the case of this clone: Its antigen is unknown.

Assay used: immunoSEQ multiplex PCR; TCRdb lists only in-frame clones, some missing. The top ten clones hold 0.15% to 0.17% of a sample with some 110,000 clones, just under 95% of them seen once. The CDR3 is 11 amino acids. CDR1 LNHDA and CDR2 SQIVND come from the germline V gene (reference sequence). V was trimmed by 11 bases and J by 13 bases, leaving 18 bases between them. V gene TRBV19 combines with J gene TRBJ1-5; D perhaps matches TRBD1 (6 bases). This sequence was found in an adult with an advanced solid tumor such as melanoma, head and neck, liver or kidney cancer. Sequenced here: CD4+ or CD8+ T cells sorted from blood, sampled in a trial of the OX40 agonist ivuxolimab. CDR3 in DNA: TGTGCCTCGACGAGGGGGACATCTCAGCATTTT. It encodes CASTRGTSQHF.